The 27 T cell receptor beta chains below come from one sample, sequenced in a study of cytomegalovirus exposure and HLA in healthy donors. The PCR employed 60 Vbeta primers together with 13 Jbeta primers. Method: immunoSEQ multiplex PCR; TCRdb's copy keeps in-frame clones and lacks some. Its listing shows more than 95,000 clones. The material sequenced was PBMCs. The receptor source for this set is a man aged 25 to 40 in good health and CMV-seronegative.

This sequence joins TRBV5-6 and TRBJ1-5; D is unresolved. V lost 2 bases and J 3 bases, leaving 3 bases between the germline ends. Germline V gene lookup returns CDR1 SGHDT and CDR2 YYEEEE. CDR3 length equals 12 residues. As DNA, the CDR3 is TGTGCCAGCAGCTTCTTCAATCAGCCCCAGCATTTT. It translates to CASSFFNQPQHF. The variable domain in full, completed from reference TRBV5-6 and TRBJ1-5, reads DAGVTQSPTHLIKTRGQQVTLRCSPKSGHDTVSWYQQALGQGPQFIFQYYEEEERQRGNFPDRFSGHQFPNYSSELNVNALLLGDSALYLCASSFFNQPQHFGDGTRLSIL.

This sequence joins TRBV28 and TRBJ2-3, with 7 bases that match TRBD2. V lost 2 bases and J lost 10; bases outside the gene matches: 3. The CDR3 is made up of 12 amino acids. Germline V CDR1 and CDR2: MDHEN, SYDVKM. CDR3 DNA sequence: TGTGCCAGCAGTTTAGGGCTAGCGGCGCAGTATTTT. It is translated as CASSLGLAAQYF. Looking up the rest from reference TRBV28 and TRBJ2-3 gives the full variable domain: DVKVTQSSRYLVKRTGEKVFLECVQDMDHENMFWYRQDPGLGLRLIYFSYDVKMKEKGDIPEGYSVSREKKERFSLILESASTNQTSMYLCASSLGLAAQYFGPGTRLTVL.

The chain combines TRBV5-5 with TRBJ2-5; 9 nucleotides agree with TRBD1. Germline V gene lookup returns CDR1 SGHKS and CDR2 YYEKEE (reference sequence). The junction had 10 bases not matched to a gene; V was cut back by 1 base and J by 3 bases. CDR3 size: 17 residues. The CDR3 DNA reads TGTGCCAGCAGCTTGCCGGGACAGGGACCGATTAAAGAGACCCAGTACTTC. This encodes CASSLPGQGPIKETQYF.

This chain uses TRBV15 with TRBJ1-2; 11 nucleotides agree with TRBD1. The germline V gene encodes CDR1 LNHNV and CDR2 YYDKDF (reference sequence). The V and J ends lost 0 bases and 8 bases, in that order; junction bases with no gene match: 5. The CDR3 covers 15 residues. CDR3 sequence reads: CATSREGQGVWGYTF. For the CDR3, the DNA is TGTGCCACCAGCAGAGAGGGACAGGGGGTGTGGGGCTACACCTTC. Complete variable domain (other parts from reference TRBV15 and TRBJ1-2): DAMVIQNPRYQVTQFGKPVTLSCSQTLNHNVMYWYQQKSSQAPKLLFHYYDKDFNNEADTPDNFQSRRPNTSFCFLDIRSPGLGDTAMYLCATSREGQGVWGYTFGSGTRLTVV.

The V call is TRBV7-3, the J call TRBJ2-2; a weak D match, TRBD2 (5 bases). The germline V gene encodes CDR1 SGHTA and CDR2 FQGTGA. The V gene lost 8 bases and the J gene lost 4 bases, with 8 bases spanning the gap. The length of the CDR3 is 12 residues. The CDR3 sequence is CASGRGTGELFF. The CDR3 DNA reads TGTGCCAGCGGGAGAGGCACCGGGGAGCTGTTTTTT.

The gene calls are TRBV4-2 and TRBJ2-1, with 7 bases fitting TRBD2. Germline CDR1 is LGHNA and CDR2 is YNFKEQ. The CDR3 extends over 16 amino acids. V shed 1 base, J shed 4 bases, and the junction held 7 bases outside the gene matches. This CDR3 reads CASSQGPGTKYNEQFF. The CDR3 region has the DNA TGTGCCAGCAGCCAAGGCCCCGGGACTAAATACAATGAGCAGTTCTTC.

J is TRBJ2-1 and V is TRBV7-9; D is unclear. The CDR3 has 13 residues. Germline V gene lookup returns CDR1 SEHNR and CDR2 FQNEAQ (reference sequence). V shed 5 bases and J shed 7 bases, with 12 bases lying between them. The CDR3 nucleotides read TGTGCCAGCAGCCAATCTGCCGCGAATGAGCAGTTCTTC. It translates to CASSQSAANEQFF. The variable domain in full, completed from reference TRBV7-9 and TRBJ2-1, reads DTGVSQNPRHKITKRGQNVTFRCDPISEHNRLYWYRQTLGQGPEFLTYFQNEAQLEKSRLLSDRFSAERPKGSFSTLEIQRTEQGDSAMYLCASSQSAANEQFFGPGTRLTVL.

The gene calls are TRBV29-1 and TRBJ1-5; the match to TRBD1 covers 7 bases. The CDR3 is 13 amino acids. From germline, CDR1 is SQVTM and CDR2 ANQGSEA. The V gene end was trimmed by 7 bases and the J gene end by 5 bases; junction bases not matched to a gene: 8. CDR3 residues: CSAADRFDQPQHF. In DNA form, the CDR3 reads TGCAGCGCCGCGGACAGGTTTGATCAGCCCCAGCATTTT.

The chain recombines TRBV6-4 with TRBJ1-1; 8 bases line up with TRBD1. The V segment lost 3 bases and the J segment 1 base; nucleotides outside the gene matches: 1. This CDR3 contains 14 residues. Looked up from germline, CDR1 is MRHNA and CDR2 is SNTAGT. The CDR3 DNA reads as TGTGCCAGCAGTGAGGGACAGGAGAACACTGAAGCTTTCTTT. Protein: CASSEGQENTEAFF.

This sequence joins TRBV6-5 and TRBJ2-7; 12 nucleotides line up with TRBD1. The ends lost 5 bases at V and 4 bases at J; junction bases unmatched: 6. Germline V gene lookup returns CDR1 MNHEY and CDR2 SVGAGI. CDR3 length: 15 amino acids. Written as DNA, the CDR3 is TGTGCCAGCAGTAAGGGACAGGGGGCTTGGTACGAGCAGTACTTC. It translates to CASSKGQGAWYEQYF.

This chain joins TRBV6-6 and TRBJ2-1, with 10 bases lining up with TRBD2. CDR3 length: 16 amino acids. The ends lost 4 bases at V and 4 bases at J; junction bases unmatched: 7. Germline V gene data show CDR1 as MNHNY and CDR2 as SVGAGI (reference sequence). CDR3 residues: CASSSRTSGAYNEQFF. In DNA, the CDR3 is TGTGCCAGCAGTTCCCGTACTAGCGGGGCTTACAATGAGCAGTTCTTC.

V and J are TRBV5-4 and TRBJ1-1; 10 nucleotides match TRBD1. The CDR3 covers 16 residues. V lost 0 bases and J lost 5; bases outside the gene matches: 7. Looked up from germline, CDR1 is SGHNT and CDR2 is YYREEE (reference sequence). CDR3 DNA: TGTGCCAGCAGCTTGGGAGGGACAGGGGATGTGACTGAAGCTTTCTTT. Protein product: CASSLGGTGDVTEAFF.

This sequence joins TRBV7-9 and TRBJ2-1, with no clear D. Germline CDR1 reads SEHNR; CDR2 reads FQNEAQ (reference sequence). The CDR3 runs to 11 residues. Between the trimmed V and J ends, which lost 5 bases and 9 bases, there was a span of 8 bases. The CDR3 here is CASSPLPEQFF. The CDR3 nucleotides read TGTGCCAGCAGCCCCCTCCCTGAGCAGTTCTTC.

The genes are TRBV4-1 and TRBJ2-7; D remains unclear. This CDR3 is built from 17 residues. The V end lost 0 bases, the J end lost 0 bases, and 15 bases lay between the germline ends. The germline V gene has CDR1 MGHRA and CDR2 YSYEKL. The CDR3 DNA sequence: TGCGCCAGCAGCCAAGATTTCGCGACTCGAAGCTCCTACGAGCAGTACTTC. Translating it yields CASSQDFATRSSYEQYF.

This rearrangement joins TRBV14 to TRBJ2-1, with 11 bases identical to TRBD1. Losses at the gene ends were 3 bases for V and 2 bases for J; bases not matched to a gene: 6. Looked up from germline, CDR1 is SGHDN and CDR2 is FVKESK. The CDR3 is 17 amino acids. The CDR3 coding sequence is TGTGCCAGCAGCCACCGGAGGGGACAGGGGGCCTACAATGAGCAGTTCTTC. As protein: CASSHRRGQGAYNEQFF.

The chain employs TRBV10-2 and TRBJ2-1, with TRBD2 identical over 14 bases. After removal of 4 bases from V and 8 bases from J, the junction contained 7 bases not matched to a gene. CDR1 is WSHSY, CDR2 SAAADI, per germline. The CDR3 totals 16 residues. The CDR3 loop is CASSVTSGRGLDEQFF. DNA for the CDR3: TGCGCCAGCAGTGTGACTAGCGGGAGGGGGTTAGATGAGCAGTTCTTC.

This chain uses TRBV29-1 with TRBJ1-1; D gene uncertain. The CDR3 contains 13 residues. Germline V gene lookup returns CDR1 SQVTM and CDR2 ANQGSEA. V was trimmed by 3 bases and J by 1 base, leaving 9 bases between them. CDR3 loop: CSVDPGPNTEAFF. In nucleotides, the CDR3 is TGCAGCGTTGATCCAGGCCCGAACACTGAAGCTTTCTTT.

This chain links TRBV10-3 with TRBJ2-1; 7 positions match TRBD2. Unmatched junction bases numbered 17, after V lost 11 bases and J lost 1 base. This CDR3 region has 17 residues. Looked up from germline, CDR1 is ENHRY and CDR2 is SYGVKD. CDR3 residues: CASGGAASGPSYNEQFF. The DNA of the CDR3 is TGTGCCTCCGGGGGAGCGGCTAGCGGCCCGTCCTACAATGAGCAGTTCTTC.

Of note for this clone: One end of the junction varies from germline; a read error may be responsible. The rearrangement uses TRBV5-1 and TRBJ2-7, with TRBD1 identical over 7 bases. The length of the CDR3 is 15 residues. Germline V gene sequence: CDR1 SGHRS, CDR2 YFSETQ. In nucleotides, the CDR3 is TGCGCCAGCAGCTTGGTGAGCGGCCAGCCCAGGGGGAGCTTATTC. Amino acid sequence: CASSLVSGQPRGSLF.

The chain is built from TRBV19 and TRBJ1-1; 7 nucleotides align to TRBD1. Germline V gene data show CDR1 as LNHDA and CDR2 as SQIVND (reference sequence). CDR3 size: 12 residues. The trim removed 6 bases at V and 6 bases at J, leaving 4 bases unmatched. The CDR3 reads CASRDREPEAFF. In DNA, the CDR3 is TGTGCCAGTAGAGACAGGGAGCCTGAAGCTTTCTTT.

The V and J genes are TRBV2 and TRBJ2-7; TRBD2 matches at 9 bases. Unmatched junction bases numbered 14, after V lost 2 bases and J lost 12 bases. This CDR3 region has 15 residues. Germline V gene data show CDR1 as SNHLY and CDR2 as FYNNEI. CDR3 DNA sequence: TGTGCCAGCAGTGAAAGGCGGGCTAGCGGGACTCGACGGTACTTC. As protein: CASSERRASGTRRYF.

V gene TRBV2 combines with J gene TRBJ1-5; TRBD1 matches 8 bases. From germline, CDR1 is SNHLY and CDR2 FYNNEI. CDR3 length: 18 amino acids. V was clipped by 2 bases and J by 1 base; unmatched bases: 10. The chain's CDR3 is CASSESEQGASSNQPQHF. Written as DNA, the CDR3 is TGTGCCAGCAGTGAATCCGAGCAGGGGGCGTCCAGCAATCAGCCCCAGCATTTT.

The gene calls are TRBV5-6 and TRBJ2-5, with D hard to call. The DNA end favors TRBJ2-7, so the J call may be wrong. CDR1 is SGHDT, CDR2 YYEEEE, per germline. The CDR3 length is 13 residues. The CDR3 protein is CASKLPGTYEQYF. In DNA form, the CDR3 reads TGTGCCAGCAAGCTCCCAGGTACCTACGAGCAGTACTTC.

The rearrangement joins TRBV7-9 to TRBJ2-7, with D tentatively TRBD1 (5 bases). CDR1 is SEHNR and CDR2 is FQNEAQ in the germline V gene (reference sequence). CDR3 length equals 12 residues. Trimming removed 3 bases at V and 3 bases at J, with 6 bases between. In nucleotides, the CDR3 is TGTGCCAGCAGCTTCGACAGCTACGAGCAGTACTTC. Translating it yields CASSFDSYEQYF.

The chain carries TRBV5-1 and TRBJ1-2, with 7 bases identical to TRBD1. J lost 4 bases, V lost 4 bases, and 16 bases had no gene match. There are 17 residues in the CDR3. The V gene's germline CDR1 is SGHRS and CDR2 YFSETQ. CDR3 coding DNA: TGCGCCAGCAGCGGAGGGGACAGCACTCCGCGGAGCTATGGCTACACCTTC. Encoded protein: CASSGGDSTPRSYGYTF.

The chain links TRBV18 to TRBJ2-1, with TRBD2 matching 12 bases. Germline CDR1 KGHSH, CDR2 LQKENI. This CDR3 has 16 amino acids. V gave up 6 bases and J gave up 3 bases; unmatched junction bases: 6. In nucleotides, the CDR3 is TGTGCCAGCTCTCCTTGGACTAGCGGGAACTACAATGAGCAGTTCTTC. Translating it yields CASSPWTSGNYNEQFF.

This chain connects TRBV10-3 to TRBJ1-2, with D possibly matching TRBD1 (6 bases). This CDR3 contains 13 residues. Trimming removed 11 bases at V and 4 bases at J, with 17 bases between. Germline assignment: CDR1 ENHRY and CDR2 SYGVKD. The CDR3 is CAVTDRNSYGYTF. CDR3 in DNA: TGTGCCGTTACGGACAGAAACAGCTATGGCTACACCTTC.